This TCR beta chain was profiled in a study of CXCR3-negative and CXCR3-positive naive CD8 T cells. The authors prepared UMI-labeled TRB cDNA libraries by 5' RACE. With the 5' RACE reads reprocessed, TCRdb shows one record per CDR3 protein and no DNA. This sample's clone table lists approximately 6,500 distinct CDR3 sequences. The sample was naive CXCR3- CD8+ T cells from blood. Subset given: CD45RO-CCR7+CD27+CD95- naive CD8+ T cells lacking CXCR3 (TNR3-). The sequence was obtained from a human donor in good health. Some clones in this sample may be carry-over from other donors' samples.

This CDR3 reads CASSIEGRVRAFF. The chain links TRBV19 to TRBJ1-1. This CDR3 has 13 amino acids. The germline V gene encodes CDR1 LNHDA and CDR2 SQIVND (reference sequence).